Shown below are 17 T cell receptor beta chains from a single sample sequenced in a study of blood T cell repertoires in COVID-19. Profiled with immunoSEQ multiplex PCR; TCRdb holds only in-frame clones, not every one. The sample records 91,000 or so clones, 80% to 95% being singletons. Sequenced: peripheral blood. The receptors stem from a woman in her fifties or sixties in a cohort sampled during active COVID-19.

This clone was found a few times. The chain recombines TRBV27 with TRBJ2-7; D is perhaps TRBD1 (5 bases). Germline V CDR1 and CDR2: MNHEY, SMNVEV (reference sequence). This CDR3 spans 13 amino acids. V was cut by 6 bases and J by 0 bases, with 9 bases left in between. The CDR3 sequence is CASSGQTSYEQYF. The CDR3 nucleotides are TGTGCCAGCAGCGGACAAACCTCCTACGAGCAGTACTTC.

The gene calls are TRBV4-2 and TRBJ2-1, with TRBD2 matching 10 bases. The CDR3 sequence is 16 residues long. J gave up 6 bases and V 0 bases, and 5 bases lay outside the gene matches. Germline V gives CDR1 LGHNA, CDR2 YNFKEQ. CDR3 DNA: TGTGCCAGCAGCCAAGAACCAGCGGGGGGGTTCAATGAGCAGTTCTTC. This gives the protein CASSQEPAGGFNEQFF.

In nucleotides, the CDR3 is TGTGCCAGCAGCTTAGACTACCTTAGGGAGACCCAGTACTTC. This gives the protein CASSLDYLRETQYF. V is TRBV7-2 and J is TRBJ2-5; D is undetermined. Trimming took off 1 base at V and 5 bases at J, with 11 bases between the two ends. Germline V lookup: CDR1 SGHTA, CDR2 FQGNSA. CDR3 length: 14 residues.

This clone was counted a few times. This chain links TRBV3-1 (or the pseudogene TRBV3-2) with TRBJ1-2, with D unresolved. CDR1 and CDR2 (germline): LGHDT, YNNKEL (reference sequence). This CDR3 is 14 amino acids long. Trimming left V 0 bases short and J 2 bases short, with 7 bases between. The chain's CDR3 is CASSQEWQNYGYTF. Here the CDR3 DNA reads TGTGCCAGCAGCCAAGAGTGGCAGAACTATGGCTACACCTTC.

There are a few counts of this clone. The chain combines TRBV10-1 with TRBJ2-7, with D tentatively TRBD2 (5 bases). This CDR3 region has 13 residues. V was shortened by 4 bases and J by 6 bases, with 13 bases between the two germline ends. Germline V gene data show CDR1 as WNHNN and CDR2 as SYGVQD (reference sequence). In nucleotides, the CDR3 is TGCGCCAGCAGTGGCCCCTCTAGCATCGAGCAGTACTTC. It codes for CASSGPSSIEQYF.

The chain links TRBV2 to TRBJ1-2, with D possibly TRBD1 on 5 matching bases. The CDR3 spans 14 residues. Germline V CDR1 and CDR2: SNHLY, FYNNEI. Trimming cost V 3 bases and J 1 base, with 9 bases left between them. The CDR3 region is CASSDRVLNYGYTF. CDR3 nucleotide sequence: TGTGCCAGCAGTGACAGGGTCCTTAACTATGGCTACACCTTC.

The V gene is TRBV12-5, the J gene TRBJ1-5; a possible D gene is TRBD1 (5 bases). This CDR3 is 14 amino acids long. Germline assignment: CDR1 LGHNT and CDR2 FRNRAP. V was cut by 0 bases and J by 7 bases, with 10 bases left in between. CDR3 amino acids: CASGLVTGGQPQHF. The CDR3 DNA sequence: TGTGCTAGTGGTTTGGTTACGGGGGGGCAGCCCCAGCATTTT.

This rearrangement joins TRBV6-5 to TRBJ1-2, with D possibly matching TRBD1 (5 bases). Per germline, CDR1 MNHEY and CDR2 SVGAGI. V lost 6 bases to trimming and J lost 8 bases, with 16 bases between them. The CDR3 extends over 13 amino acids. DNA of the CDR3: TGTGCCAGCAGACGGGGGAGGGATGGAGGCTACACCTTC. It codes for CASRRGRDGGYTF.

The rearrangement links TRBV6-5 to TRBJ2-3; 7 positions match TRBD1. Germline V gene sequence: CDR1 MNHEY, CDR2 SVGAGI. This CDR3 has 13 amino acids. With 7 bases clipped from V and 2 bases from J, the junction kept 3 bases outside the gene matches. The CDR3 reads CASTGQNTDTQYF. The CDR3 DNA is TGTGCCAGCACGGGACAGAACACAGATACGCAGTATTTT.

This clone has just one count. This chain links TRBV6-5 with TRBJ1-1, with a possible D match to TRBD1 (5 bases). Trimming removed 2 bases at V and 5 bases at J, with 9 bases between. The CDR3 consists of 13 residues. CDR1 is MNHEY, CDR2 SVGAGI, per germline. This chain's CDR3 is CASSYGGETEAFF. CDR3 DNA: TGTGCCAGCAGTTACGGGGGGGAGACTGAAGCTTTCTTT.

The chain links TRBV15 to TRBJ1-2; TRBD1 matches 8 bases. Germline V gene lookup returns CDR1 LNHNV and CDR2 YYDKDF (reference sequence). This CDR3 has 14 amino acids. V trimming: 1 base; J trimming: 8 bases; junction bases outside the gene matches: 6. CDR3 nucleotides: TGTGCCACCAGCAGAGCTACAGGGGGTGAAGGCTACACCTTC. Encoded protein: CATSRATGGEGYTF. The full variable domain, with the rest looked up from reference TRBV15 and TRBJ1-2, is DAMVIQNPRYQVTQFGKPVTLSCSQTLNHNVMYWYQQKSSQAPKLLFHYYDKDFNNEADTPDNFQSRRPNTSFCFLDIRSPGLGDTAMYLCATSRATGGEGYTFGSGTRLTVV.

The chain combines TRBV18 with TRBJ2-7, with 7 bases that match TRBD2. CDR3 length equals 15 residues. J was trimmed by 4 bases and V by 3 bases; bases with no gene match: 9. CDR1 KGHSH and CDR2 LQKENI come from the germline V gene. The CDR3, as DNA: TGTGCCAGCTCACCGGGCGGGGGAACCGTTTACGAGCAGTACTTC. Protein: CASSPGGGTVYEQYF.

The rearrangement uses TRBV7-9 and TRBJ1-4, with D hard to call. This CDR3 region has 15 residues. CDR1 SEHNR and CDR2 FQNEAQ come from the germline V gene (reference sequence). V shed 1 base and J shed 8 bases, with 14 bases lying between them. This CDR3 is CASSLGGSSGEKLFF. CDR3 nucleotides: TGTGCCAGCAGCTTAGGAGGATCCTCGGGGGAAAAACTGTTTTTT. The complete variable domain, with remaining parts taken from reference TRBV7-9 and TRBJ1-4, reads DTGVSQNPRHKITKRGQNVTFRCDPISEHNRLYWYRQTLGQGPEFLTYFQNEAQLEKSRLLSDRFSAERPKGSFSTLEIQRTEQGDSAMYLCASSLGGSSGEKLFFGSGTQLSVL.

This chain uses TRBV18 with TRBJ2-5; D remains unclear. Germline-derived CDR1 and CDR2 are KGHSH and LQKENI. Trimming removed 3 bases from V and 3 bases from J, with 11 bases in between. The CDR3 is 14 amino acids. This CDR3 reads CASSPPSSEETQYF. The CDR3 DNA reads as TGTGCCAGCTCACCCCCGTCAAGCGAAGAGACCCAGTACTTC.

This chain links TRBV10-2 with TRBJ1-1; possible D gene TRBD1, 6 bases. The CDR3 totals 15 residues. Trimming left V 6 bases short and J 0 bases short, with 14 bases between. The germline V gene has CDR1 WSHSY and CDR2 SAAADI. The CDR3 DNA reads TGCGCCAGCAGGTCGGACAGTCTCATGAACACTGAAGCTTTCTTT. Encoded protein: CASRSDSLMNTEAFF.

This clone has just a few counts. The CDR3 is CASIRDRDIPYGSPLHF. CDR3 DNA: TGTGCCAGTATCAGGGACAGGGATATCCCCTATGGATCACCCCTCCACTTT. J is TRBJ1-6 and V is TRBV19, with TRBD1 identical over 9 bases. The CDR3 runs to 17 residues. V was clipped by 7 bases and J by 10 bases; unmatched bases: 17. The germline V gene encodes CDR1 LNHDA and CDR2 SQIVND (reference sequence).

The rearrangement uses TRBV7-9 and TRBJ1-4; 7 bases fit TRBD1. CDR1 and CDR2 from the germline V gene are SEHNR and FQNEAQ (reference sequence). V lost 5 bases and J lost 7; bases outside the gene matches: 13. CDR3 length: 16 residues. The CDR3 nucleotides are TGTGCCAGCAGCCCCACAGGGGTCTATTTCGGTGAAAAACTGTTTTTT. This codes for CASSPTGVYFGEKLFF.